The TCR beta chain under discussion was sequenced for a study of T-cell memory formation after mild COVID-19. The V gene's germline CDR1 is SGHVS and CDR2 FNYEAQ. The CDR3 is 15 residues long. Trimming cost V 5 bases and J 3 bases; bases outside gene matches: 7. TCRdb reprocessed the 5' RACE reads via MiXCR and lists one record per CDR3 protein. The repertoire holds 400,000 to 500,000 distinct CDR3 sequences, with about 20% as singletons. V usage is TRBV7-6 and J usage is TRBJ1-2, with 9 nucleotides matching TRBD1. The sequence was collected from a man between 18 and 29 years old who had mild COVID-19 (a few samples of this study predate the infection). Cell type and time point are not known. The sample comprised PBMCs or a T cell subset sorted from them (not recorded which). The CDR3 reads CASSDPGTGHYGYTF. In nucleotides, the CDR3 is TGTGCCAGCAGCGACCCCGGGACAGGGCACTATGGCTACACCTTC.